The 22 T cell receptor beta chains listed next were all sequenced from one sample in a study of sequential checkpoint blockade in melanoma (dated by TCRdb to the late 2010s). Receptor amplification or capture employed the immunoSEQ multiplex PCR assay. TCRdb provides this immuneACCESS table in a form limited to in-frame rearrangements. Some clones are lacking; in checked studies, under half of them reflect an unresolved V gene, and why the rest are absent is not known. The table for this sample lists about 6,100 clones; less than 60% of them were counted only once. The biggest ten clones account for about 25% of the sample. This sample's treatment or condition label indicates: randomized to nivolumab then ipilimumab (arm A) or the reverse (arm B). Here the sequenced sample was CD8+ T cells sorted from blood (inferred from file names), taken from a patient given nivolumab and ipilimumab in sequence. All receptors come from a human patient with melanoma. Some clones in this sample may be carry-over from other donors' samples.

The chain recombines TRBV19 with TRBJ1-1; 9 nucleotides align to TRBD1. V gave up 5 bases and J gave up 0 bases; unmatched junction bases: 4. This CDR3 is built from 15 residues. Germline-derived CDR1 and CDR2 are LNHDA and SQIVND (reference sequence). CDR3 amino acids: CASSWDRAMNTEAFF. CDR3 in DNA: TGTGCCAGTAGTTGGGACAGGGCAATGAACACTGAAGCTTTCTTT. The full variable domain, completed using reference TRBV19 and TRBJ1-1, is DGGITQSPKYLFRKEGQNVTLSCEQNLNHDAMYWYRQDPGQGLRLIYYSQIVNDFQKGDIAEGYSVSREKKESFPLTVTSAQKNPTAFYLCASSWDRAMNTEAFFGQGTRLTVV.

The chain carries TRBV4-1 and TRBJ2-7; D not resolved. Germline V gives CDR1 MGHRA, CDR2 YSYEKL. V lost 0 bases, J lost 2 bases, and 5 bases lay in between. There are 13 residues in the CDR3. The CDR3 DNA reads as TGCGCCAGCAGCCAAGACCCAACCTACGAGCAGTACTTC. Amino acid sequence: CASSQDPTYEQYF.

This rearrangement joins TRBV7-9 to TRBJ2-7; tentative D call: TRBD1 (6 bases). The V gene lost 5 bases and the J gene lost 4 bases, with 18 bases spanning the gap. Germline-derived CDR1 and CDR2 are SEHNR and FQNEAQ (reference sequence). The CDR3 sequence is 15 residues long. CDR3 region: CASSPAWDTTYEQYF. DNA of the CDR3: TGTGCCAGCAGCCCAGCCTGGGACACCACGTACGAGCAGTACTTC.

This rearrangement joins TRBV16 to TRBJ1-2; 8 positions match TRBD1. The CDR3 has 15 residues. V was clipped by 0 bases and J by 2 bases; unmatched bases: 2. CDR1 and CDR2 from the germline V gene are KGHSY and FQNENV. In nucleotides, the CDR3 is TGTGCCAGCAGCCAATCGGCAGGGGGCAACTATGGCTACACCTTC. Its protein is CASSQSAGGNYGYTF.

J is TRBJ1-1 and V is TRBV2; D not certain. V gave up 6 bases and J gave up 5 bases, with 13 bases separating them. The CDR3 is 13 amino acids. Germline V gene lookup returns CDR1 SNHLY and CDR2 FYNNEI. The CDR3 DNA is TGTGCCAGCAGCGACTACGGTGGGACTGAAGCTTTCTTT. Translating it yields CASSDYGGTEAFF. Looking up the rest from reference TRBV2 and TRBJ1-1 gives the full variable domain: EPEVTQTPSHQVTQMGQEVILRCVPISNHLYFYWYRQILGQKVEFLVSFYNNEISEKSEIFDDQFSVERPDGSNFTLKIRSTKLEDSAMYFCASSDYGGTEAFFGQGTRLTVV.

The J gene is TRBJ2-7, the V gene TRBV28, with 8 nucleotides matching TRBD1. With V trimmed by 2 bases and J by 1 base, 7 bases remained unmatched. The CDR3 has 16 amino acids. Germline V lookup: CDR1 MDHEN, CDR2 SYDVKM. This CDR3 reads CASSLQGATGSYEQYF. The CDR3 coding sequence is TGTGCCAGCAGTTTACAGGGGGCCACGGGGTCCTACGAGCAGTACTTC.

By its share, this clone is medium-sized. The chain carries TRBV7-9 and TRBJ2-7, with D perhaps TRBD1 (5 bases). The V end lost 5 bases, the J end lost 4 bases, and 12 bases lay between the germline ends. There are 13 residues in the CDR3. The germline CDR1 and CDR2 sequences are SEHNR and FQNEAQ (reference sequence). CDR3 residues: CASSPSTVYEQYF. The CDR3 DNA follows: TGTGCCAGCAGCCCCTCGACAGTATACGAGCAGTACTTC.

Only a few counts were recorded for this clone. This chain uses TRBV30 with TRBJ1-4; D might be TRBD1 (6 bases). This CDR3 is built from 17 residues. Trimming removed 0 bases at V and 5 bases at J, with 19 bases between. The germline V gene has CDR1 GTSNPN and CDR2 SVGIG (reference sequence). Here the CDR3 reads CAWSVSFHRALNEKLFF. The CDR3 region has the DNA TGTGCCTGGAGTGTCAGCTTCCACAGGGCCCTCAATGAAAAACTGTTTTTT.

This clone is labeled medium-sized. CDR3 sequence reads: CASSLGPRGSGNTIYF. In DNA form, the CDR3 reads TGTGCCAGCAGCTTAGGTCCGCGGGGATCTGGAAACACCATATATTTT. J is TRBJ1-3 and V is TRBV7-9; D is ambiguous. The CDR3 sequence is 16 residues long. The germline gives CDR1 SEHNR, CDR2 FQNEAQ (reference sequence). V lost 1 base and J 1 base, leaving 11 bases between the germline ends. The full variable domain, rest sourced from reference TRBV7-9 and TRBJ1-3, is DTGVSQNPRHKITKRGQNVTFRCDPISEHNRLYWYRQTLGQGPEFLTYFQNEAQLEKSRLLSDRFSAERPKGSFSTLEIQRTEQGDSAMYLCASSLGPRGSGNTIYFGEGSWLTVV.

The chain has TRBV6-6 and TRBJ2-7, with D unresolved. CDR1 and CDR2 from the germline V gene are MNHNY and SVGAGI (reference sequence). V gave up 6 bases and J gave up 2 bases, with 5 bases separating them. This CDR3 contains 11 residues. The CDR3 sequence is CASRYTYEQYF. In DNA form, the CDR3 reads TGTGCCAGCAGGTATACCTACGAGCAGTACTTC.

The rearrangement uses TRBV29-1 and TRBJ1-1; D is uncertain. The CDR3 loop spans 13 amino acids. Germline V lookup: CDR1 SQVTM, CDR2 ANQGSEA. V shed 2 bases and J shed 2 bases, with 9 bases lying between them. Here the CDR3 reads CSVEPGGNTEAFF. The DNA of the CDR3 is TGCAGCGTTGAACCGGGAGGCAACACTGAAGCTTTCTTT. The whole variable domain, filled in from reference TRBV29-1 and TRBJ1-1, reads SAVISQKPSRDICQRGTSLTIQCQVDSQVTMMFWYRQQPGQSLTLIATANQGSEATYESGFVIDKFPISRPNLTFSTLTVSNMSPEDSSIYLCSVEPGGNTEAFFGQGTRLTVV.

The chain recombines TRBV6-5 with TRBJ1-4, with D possibly being TRBD1 (6 bases). Per germline, CDR1 MNHEY and CDR2 SVGAGI. This CDR3 has 15 amino acids. V was shortened by 0 bases and J by 8 bases, with 13 bases between the two germline ends. The CDR3 coding sequence is TGTGCCAGCAGTTACTCGTGGGGACAAGACGAAAAACTGTTTTTT. Its protein is CASSYSWGQDEKLFF.

The V gene is TRBV4-1, the J gene TRBJ1-1; D gene unclear. V shed 3 bases and J shed 6 bases, with 14 bases lying between them. Germline assignment: CDR1 MGHRA and CDR2 YSYEKL. The CDR3 contains 14 residues. CDR3 DNA sequence: TGCGCCAGCAGCCATAACAGCCCGGCCTCTGAAGCTTTCTTT. This codes for CASSHNSPASEAFF.

In its sample, this clone is medium-sized. The chain carries TRBV9 and TRBJ1-2; weak D call: TRBD1 (5 bases). V was clipped by 0 bases and J by 4 bases, with 10 bases between them. The CDR3 runs to 14 residues. Germline loops: CDR1 SGDLS, CDR2 YYNGEE. Here the CDR3 DNA reads TGTGCCAGCAGCGTAGGCAGGGAGGGCTATGGCTACACCTTC. Translating gives CASSVGREGYGYTF.

The chain recombines TRBV14 with TRBJ1-2; D is ambiguous. V was shortened by 1 base and J by 10 bases, with 13 bases between the two germline ends. The V gene's germline CDR1 is SGHDN and CDR2 FVKESK. The CDR3 contains 13 residues. The CDR3 DNA follows: TGTGCCAGCAGCCAAGGAATCGCTGAGTACTACACCTTC. Its protein product is CASSQGIAEYYTF.

This rearrangement joins TRBV19 to TRBJ2-4, with 11 bases lining up with TRBD2. Germline trimming cut 8 bases from V and 7 bases from J; bases unmatched to any gene: 10. The CDR3 contains 15 residues. From germline, CDR1 is LNHDA and CDR2 SQIVND (reference sequence). The CDR3 region is CASAADSGGANIQYF. The DNA of the CDR3 is TGTGCCAGTGCCGCGGATAGCGGGGGGGCTAACATTCAGTACTTC.

This clone was detected only a few times. The rearrangement joins TRBV14 to TRBJ2-7; 10 bases are a match to TRBD2. CDR1 is SGHDN and CDR2 is FVKESK in the germline V gene. V lost 3 bases to trimming and J lost 1 base; unmatched junction nucleotides: 6. CDR3 length: 16 amino acids. The CDR3 sequence: CASSHPASGGSYEQYF. Here the CDR3 DNA reads TGTGCCAGCAGCCACCCAGCTAGCGGGGGTTCCTACGAGCAGTACTTC.

CDR3 loop: CASSLTGGRAYEQYF. CDR3 DNA: TGTGCCAGCAGCTTAACAGGGGGAAGGGCCTACGAGCAGTACTTC. The chain recombines TRBV11-2 with TRBJ2-7, with 8 bases that match TRBD1. The V gene end was trimmed by 2 bases and the J gene end by 2 bases; junction bases not matched to a gene: 5. The CDR3 totals 15 residues. Germline CDR1 and CDR2: SGHAT and FQNNGV.

This clone was detected many times. The CDR3 coding sequence is TGTGCCAGCAGCTCTTCGGGACAGAGTTACGAGCAGTACTTC. This gives the protein CASSSSGQSYEQYF. The chain recombines TRBV7-9 with TRBJ2-7; 7 nucleotides line up with TRBD1. The CDR3 has 14 amino acids. Germline assignment: CDR1 SEHNR and CDR2 FQNEAQ (reference sequence). With V trimmed by 4 bases and J by 4 bases, 7 bases remained unmatched.

J is TRBJ2-7 and V is TRBV4-2; D may be TRBD1 (6 bases). The CDR3 contains 14 residues. The V end was cut by 4 bases, the J end by 4 bases, with 14 bases between. Germline V gene lookup returns CDR1 LGHNA and CDR2 YNFKEQ. Here the CDR3 DNA reads TGTGCCAGCAGCCCCCCCGGACAGAGGTACGAGCAGTACTTC. Its protein product is CASSPPGQRYEQYF.

V usage is TRBV5-1 and J usage is TRBJ2-7; 7 bases fit TRBD1. The CDR3 covers 15 residues. V was pared by 4 bases and J by 4 bases, with 11 bases of the junction left unmatched. Looked up from germline, CDR1 is SGHRS and CDR2 is YFSETQ. This chain's CDR3 is CASSQKRGRGYEQYF. CDR3 nucleotides: TGCGCCAGCAGCCAGAAAAGGGGGCGCGGGTACGAGCAGTACTTC.

This clone has only a few counts. V is TRBV7-9 and J is TRBJ2-6; D is perhaps TRBD1 (6 bases). The germline V and J ends were trimmed by 5 bases and 2 bases, with 7 bases remaining between them. The germline V gene has CDR1 SEHNR and CDR2 FQNEAQ (reference sequence). There are 14 residues in the CDR3. This CDR3 is CASSPGAGANVLTF. The CDR3 coding sequence is TGTGCCAGCAGCCCAGGGGCTGGGGCCAACGTCCTGACTTTC. Variable domain in full (rest from reference TRBV7-9 and TRBJ2-6): DTGVSQNPRHKITKRGQNVTFRCDPISEHNRLYWYRQTLGQGPEFLTYFQNEAQLEKSRLLSDRFSAERPKGSFSTLEIQRTEQGDSAMYLCASSPGAGANVLTFGAGSRLTVL.